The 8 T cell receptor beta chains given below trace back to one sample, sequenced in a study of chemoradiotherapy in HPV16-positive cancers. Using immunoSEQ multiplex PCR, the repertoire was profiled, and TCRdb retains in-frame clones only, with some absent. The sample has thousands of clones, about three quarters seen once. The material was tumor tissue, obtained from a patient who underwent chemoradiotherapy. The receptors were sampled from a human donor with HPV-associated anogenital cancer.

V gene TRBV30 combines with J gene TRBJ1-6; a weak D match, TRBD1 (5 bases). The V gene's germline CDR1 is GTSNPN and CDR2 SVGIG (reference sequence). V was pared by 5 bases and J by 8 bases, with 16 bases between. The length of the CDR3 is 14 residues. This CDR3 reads CAWGPGQGDSPLHF. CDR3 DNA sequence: TGTGCCTGGGGGCCCGGGCAAGGGGATTCACCCCTCCACTTT.

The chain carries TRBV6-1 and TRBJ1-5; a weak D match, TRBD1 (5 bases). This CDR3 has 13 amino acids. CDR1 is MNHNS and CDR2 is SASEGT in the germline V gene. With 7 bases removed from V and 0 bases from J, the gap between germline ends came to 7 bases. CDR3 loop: CASIDSSNQPQHF. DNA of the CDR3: TGTGCCAGCATAGACAGTAGCAATCAGCCCCAGCATTTT.

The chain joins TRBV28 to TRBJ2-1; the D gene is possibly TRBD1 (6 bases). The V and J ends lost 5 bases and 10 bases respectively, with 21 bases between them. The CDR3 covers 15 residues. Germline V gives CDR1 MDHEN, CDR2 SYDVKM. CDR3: CASSPGTSNIGEQFF. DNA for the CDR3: TGTGCCAGCAGTCCCGGGACATCCAATATCGGGGAGCAGTTCTTC.

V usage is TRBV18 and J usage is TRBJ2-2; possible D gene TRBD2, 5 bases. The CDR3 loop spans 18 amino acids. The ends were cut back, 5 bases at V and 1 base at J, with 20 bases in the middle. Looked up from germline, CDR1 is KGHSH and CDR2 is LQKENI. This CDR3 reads CASSSRPSGILNTGELFF. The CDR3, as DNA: TGTGCCAGCTCATCACGACCCAGCGGTATTTTGAACACCGGGGAGCTGTTTTTT.

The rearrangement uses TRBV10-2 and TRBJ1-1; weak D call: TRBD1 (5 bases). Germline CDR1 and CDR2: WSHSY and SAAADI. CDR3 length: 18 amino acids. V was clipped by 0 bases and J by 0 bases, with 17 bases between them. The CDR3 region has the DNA TGCGCCAGCAGTGAGTCTATGTACGGGGGACTTATGAACACTGAAGCTTTCTTT. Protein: CASSESMYGGLMNTEAFF.

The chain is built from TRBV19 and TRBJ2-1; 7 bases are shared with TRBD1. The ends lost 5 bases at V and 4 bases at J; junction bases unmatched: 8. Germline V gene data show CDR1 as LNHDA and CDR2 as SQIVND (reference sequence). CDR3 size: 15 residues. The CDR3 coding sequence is TGTGCCAGTAGTCCCCCTGACAGGGTTTACAATGAGCAGTTCTTC. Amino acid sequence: CASSPPDRVYNEQFF.

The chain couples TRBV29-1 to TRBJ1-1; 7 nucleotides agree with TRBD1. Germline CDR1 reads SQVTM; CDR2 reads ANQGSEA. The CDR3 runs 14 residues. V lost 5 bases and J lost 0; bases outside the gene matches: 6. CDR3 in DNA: TGCAGCGTTAGACAGGGTAACATGAACACTGAAGCTTTCTTT. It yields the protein CSVRQGNMNTEAFF.

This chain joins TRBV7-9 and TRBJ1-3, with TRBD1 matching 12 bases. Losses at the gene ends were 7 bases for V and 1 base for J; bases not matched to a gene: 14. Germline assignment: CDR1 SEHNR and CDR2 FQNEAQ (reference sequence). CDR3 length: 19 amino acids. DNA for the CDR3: TGTGCCAGCACCCTACAAGGGACAGGGGGCCCGAGGTCTGGAAACACCATATATTTT. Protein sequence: CASTLQGTGGPRSGNTIYF.